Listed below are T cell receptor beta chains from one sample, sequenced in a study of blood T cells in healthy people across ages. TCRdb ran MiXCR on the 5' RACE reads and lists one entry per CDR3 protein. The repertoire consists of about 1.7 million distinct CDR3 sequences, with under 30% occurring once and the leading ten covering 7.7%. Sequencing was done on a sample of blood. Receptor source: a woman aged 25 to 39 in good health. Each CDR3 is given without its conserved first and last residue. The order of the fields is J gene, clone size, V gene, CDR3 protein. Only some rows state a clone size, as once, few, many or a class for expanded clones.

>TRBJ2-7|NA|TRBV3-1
ASRAAGGPENEQY
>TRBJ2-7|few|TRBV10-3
AISAGQYEQY
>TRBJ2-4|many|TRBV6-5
ASSYGGGLAKNIQY
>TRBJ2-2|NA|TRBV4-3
ASSQDKLAGGSGTGELF
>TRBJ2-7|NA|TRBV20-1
SARDLLAGAYEQY
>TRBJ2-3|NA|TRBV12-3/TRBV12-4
ASSHVTGMTDTQY
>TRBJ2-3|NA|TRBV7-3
ASSSPQRGENTDTQY
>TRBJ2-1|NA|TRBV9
ASSVDGGLNMNEQF
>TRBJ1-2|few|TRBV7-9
ASSPTTKNYGYT
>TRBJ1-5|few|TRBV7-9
ASSGTGGANQPQH
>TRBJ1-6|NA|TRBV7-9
ASSQNGAGQGPLH
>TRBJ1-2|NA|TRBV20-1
SARRPRTGGGYT
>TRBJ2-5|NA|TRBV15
ATSRVKSEQY
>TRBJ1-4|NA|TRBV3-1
ASSQSFQQWENEKLF
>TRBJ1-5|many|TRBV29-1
SVAGPQPQH
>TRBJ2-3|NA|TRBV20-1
SARGPPGITDTQY
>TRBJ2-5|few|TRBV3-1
ASSRLGSGRETQY
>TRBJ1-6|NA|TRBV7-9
ASSEGLSYNSPLH
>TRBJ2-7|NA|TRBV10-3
AIRDRDSYEQY
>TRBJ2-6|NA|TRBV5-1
ASSASLSRANVLT
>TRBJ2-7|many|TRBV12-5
ASGPGTGANEQY
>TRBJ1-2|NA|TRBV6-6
ASSVSGQRYGYT
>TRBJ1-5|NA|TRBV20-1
SARQGADQPQH
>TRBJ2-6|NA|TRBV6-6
ASSLRHPKRSGANVLT
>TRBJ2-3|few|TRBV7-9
ASSYTPGLATDTQY
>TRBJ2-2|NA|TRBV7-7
TGSNFLGTGELF
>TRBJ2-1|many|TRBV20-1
SLMSAFEQF
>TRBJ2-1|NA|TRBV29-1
SVATGGLVEQF
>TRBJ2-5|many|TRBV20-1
SASGSGTSGWYQETQY
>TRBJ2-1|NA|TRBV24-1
ATSDADVNEQF
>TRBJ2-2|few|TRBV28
ASTLLAAGGELF
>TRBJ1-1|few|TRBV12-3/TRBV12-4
ASSPSAGYTEAF
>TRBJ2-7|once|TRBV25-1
ASSEPGTSGSYEQY
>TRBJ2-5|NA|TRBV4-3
ASSQDAAAQETQY
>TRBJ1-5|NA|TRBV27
ASSLSTKAGRSDQPQH
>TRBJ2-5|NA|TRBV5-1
ASSSTQQGWGQETQY
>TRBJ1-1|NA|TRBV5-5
ASSLSTGGATEAF
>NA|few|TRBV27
ASAGTSVGEQY
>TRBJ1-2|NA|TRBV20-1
SASQGLGYT
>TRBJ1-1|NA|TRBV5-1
ASSLADRGWALNTEAF
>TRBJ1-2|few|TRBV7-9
ATKGIAGYT
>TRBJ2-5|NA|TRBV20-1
SARRGGIQETQY
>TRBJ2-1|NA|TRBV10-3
AISGSRQGHGEGEQF
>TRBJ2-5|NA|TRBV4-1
ASSWAGQTSQETQY
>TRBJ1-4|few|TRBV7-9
ASSLRASNEKLF